The 30 T cell receptor beta chains given below trace back to one sample, sequenced in a study of T cells in Graves' hyperthyroidism and ophthalmopathy. RNA transcripts were the template for amplifying TCR beta CDR3 regions. The primer set for the first-round RT-PCR of the TCR CDR3 was HTBI. TCRdb reanalysed the multiplex PCR reads using MiXCR and keeps one entry per CDR3 protein. Among roughly 500,000 distinct CDR3 sequences, around 42% were seen once, and the ten largest hold roughly 19%. What was sequenced was peripheral blood or thyroid tissue (not recorded which). Source of these receptors: an adult woman with Graves' disease, either hyperthyroidism or ophthalmopathy (not recorded which).

Regarding this clonotype: This may stem from a read error, because a much larger clone lies one nucleotide away. The chain has TRBV4-1 and TRBJ1-5, with D hard to call. The V and J ends lost 5 bases and 2 bases respectively, with 10 bases between them. There are 14 residues in the CDR3. The germline V gene has CDR1 MGHRA and CDR2 YSYEKL. The CDR3 region is CASSGVRGNQPQHF. CDR3 nucleotide sequence: TGCGCCAGCAGCGGGGTGAGGGGCAATCAGCCCCAGCATTTT.

This clonotype has more than one count but fewer than ten. This chain connects TRBV7-2 to TRBJ1-1; no clear D. V lost 5 bases to trimming and J lost 5 bases, with 12 bases between them. Germline V gene lookup returns CDR1 SGHTA and CDR2 FQGNSA. This CDR3 comprises 13 residues. CDR3 bases: TGTGCCAGCAGCCAAGTAAGGGTTACTGAAGCTTTCTTT. Translation gives CASSQVRVTEAFF.

The rearrangement joins TRBV7-9 to TRBJ2-6; 9 bases fit TRBD1. CDR3 length: 19 residues. Trimming removed 5 bases from V and 0 bases from J; junction bases left unmatched: 11. The germline V gene has CDR1 SEHNR and CDR2 FQNEAQ (reference sequence). In nucleotides, the CDR3 is TGTGCCAGCAGCAAAAAAGGGACAGGGTTCATCTCTGGGGCCAACGTCCTGACTTTC. Encoded protein: CASSKKGTGFISGANVLTF.

This clonotype has a count of ten or more. V usage is TRBV20-1 and J usage is TRBJ2-7, with 9 bases lining up with TRBD1. The V gene end was trimmed by 3 bases and the J gene end by 3 bases; junction bases not matched to a gene: 3. The CDR3 length is 13 residues. Germline V gives CDR1 DFQATT, CDR2 SNEGSKA (reference sequence). The CDR3, as DNA: TGCAGTGCTAGGGGACAGGGAGACTACGAGCAGTACTTC. This gives the protein CSARGQGDYEQYF.

The chain couples TRBV7-9 to TRBJ1-3; 8 nucleotides match TRBD1. Germline values: CDR1 SEHNR, CDR2 FQNEAQ (reference sequence). This CDR3 has 15 amino acids. The junction had 10 bases not matched to a gene; V was cut back by 8 bases and J by 4 bases. Here the CDR3 reads CASLQTGVFGNTIYF. The CDR3 DNA reads as TGTGCCAGCCTCCAGACAGGGGTCTTCGGAAACACCATATATTTT. Full variable domain (remainder filled in from reference TRBV7-9 and TRBJ1-3): DTGVSQNPRHKITKRGQNVTFRCDPISEHNRLYWYRQTLGQGPEFLTYFQNEAQLEKSRLLSDRFSAERPKGSFSTLEIQRTEQGDSAMYLCASLQTGVFGNTIYFGEGSWLTVV.

V gene TRBV28 combines with J gene TRBJ2-7, with 9 bases matching TRBD1. The CDR3 loop spans 12 amino acids. After removal of 8 bases from V and 2 bases from J, the junction contained 1 base not matched to a gene. Germline V lookup: CDR1 MDHEN, CDR2 SYDVKM. The CDR3 loop is CASRDRAYEQYF. The CDR3 region has the DNA TGTGCCAGCCGGGACAGGGCCTACGAGCAGTACTTC.

The rearrangement links TRBV6-1 to TRBJ1-2, with TRBD1 identical over 9 bases. Germline trimming cut 5 bases from V and 3 bases from J; bases unmatched to any gene: 10. The CDR3 is 16 amino acids. The germline gives CDR1 MNHNS, CDR2 SASEGT. CDR3 nucleotide sequence: TGTGCCAGCAGTCTTCAGACCGGGACAGGGTACTATGGCTACACCTTC. It specifies CASSLQTGTGYYGYTF.

This clonotype was seen ten or more times. The chain couples TRBV5-1 to TRBJ1-6; D is ambiguous. Trimming took 1 base from V and 5 from J, leaving 10 bases between them. CDR3 length: 15 residues. Germline V gives CDR1 SGHRS, CDR2 YFSETQ. The chain's CDR3 is CASSLSGGNNSPLHF. Written as DNA, the CDR3 is TGCGCCAGCAGCTTGTCGGGAGGGAATAATTCACCCCTCCACTTT.

The CDR3 protein is CASSEEGSTNYGYTF. CDR3 nucleotides: TGTGCCAGCAGTGAAGAGGGGTCTACTAACTATGGCTACACCTTC. The chain combines TRBV2 with TRBJ1-2; D is perhaps TRBD1 (5 bases). Germline V gene lookup returns CDR1 SNHLY and CDR2 FYNNEI. V shed 1 base and J shed 0 bases, with 9 bases lying between them. The CDR3 runs to 15 residues.

This clonotype has just one count. The chain carries TRBV29-1 and TRBJ2-7; D gene unclear. Trimming removed 4 bases at V and 0 bases at J, with 13 bases between. The V gene's germline CDR1 is SQVTM and CDR2 ANQGSEA. The CDR3 is 14 residues long. CDR3 sequence reads: CSVVVSLISYEQYF. The CDR3 nucleotides read TGCAGCGTTGTAGTTTCTCTGATCTCCTACGAGCAGTACTTC.

Comment on this clonotype: An end of the junction does not agree with germline; a read error may underlie this. The genes are TRBV10-3 and TRBJ1-2; a possible D gene is TRBD1 (5 bases). CDR3 length: 14 residues. The germline gives CDR1 ENHRY, CDR2 SYGVKD. Written as DNA, the CDR3 is TGTGCCAGCAGTTGGACCCAGGGAAACTATAGCTACACCTTC. Protein: CASSWTQGNYSYTF.

This clonotype was picked up many times. The genes are TRBV2 and TRBJ2-7, with D perhaps matching TRBD1 or TRBD2 (7 bases each). The CDR3 has 14 residues. CDR1 and CDR2 from the germline V gene are SNHLY and FYNNEI. Between the trimmed V and J ends, which lost 7 bases and 2 bases, there was a span of 15 bases. CDR3 coding DNA: TGTGCCAGCAACAGGGGAGGGGTGACCTACGAGCAGTACTTC. Protein sequence: CASNRGGVTYEQYF.

V and J are TRBV19 and TRBJ2-6, with a weak D call TRBD2 (6 bases). The V gene's germline CDR1 is LNHDA and CDR2 SQIVND (reference sequence). This CDR3 contains 14 residues. Trimming cost V 7 bases and J 3 bases, with 10 bases left between them. In DNA, the CDR3 is TGTGCCAGTAAACAGGACTATGGGGCCAACGTCCTGACTTTC. Encoded protein: CASKQDYGANVLTF.

In its sample, this clonotype was seen many times. V is TRBV19 and J is TRBJ1-2; 7 positions agree with TRBD1. The V segment lost 6 bases and the J segment 2 bases; nucleotides outside the gene matches: 9. CDR1 is LNHDA and CDR2 is SQIVND in the germline V gene (reference sequence). This CDR3 has 15 residues. The CDR3 loop reads CASRATGTVNYGYTF. CDR3 DNA: TGTGCCAGTAGAGCTACCGGGACAGTGAACTATGGCTACACCTTC.

This clonotype showed up many times. CDR3 nucleotides: TGCGCCAGCAGCTTGGCGTCACTAGCGAGGAACACCGGGGAGCTGTTTTTT. This translates into CASSLASLARNTGELFF. J is TRBJ2-2 and V is TRBV5-1; 7 nucleotides agree with TRBD2. CDR3 length equals 17 residues. CDR1 is SGHRS and CDR2 is YFSETQ in the germline V gene. V lost 0 bases and J lost 1; bases outside the gene matches: 6.

This clonotype was observed at least ten times. V gene TRBV24-1 combines with J gene TRBJ1-1, with a weak D call TRBD1 (5 bases). Germline V lookup: CDR1 KGHDR, CDR2 SFDVKD. Trimming left V 3 bases short and J 3 bases short, with 13 bases between. This CDR3 spans 15 amino acids. In DNA form, the CDR3 reads TGTGCCACCAGTGATCCAGGGAGTGGCGACACTGAAGCTTTCTTT. Translated: CATSDPGSGDTEAFF.

This clonotype was found many times. The chain links TRBV10-3 to TRBJ1-5, with D maybe TRBD1 (5 bases). The CDR3 is 14 residues long. Trimming took off 10 bases at V and 4 bases at J, with 17 bases between the two ends. Germline CDR1 and CDR2: ENHRY and SYGVKD. CDR3 sequence reads: CATQGDSLNQPQHF. CDR3 sequence (DNA): TGTGCCACCCAGGGCGACAGTTTAAATCAGCCCCAGCATTTT.

This clonotype appeared a few times. V gene TRBV7-3 combines with J gene TRBJ1-2; D remains ambiguous. CDR3 length: 13 amino acids. Germline assignment: CDR1 SGHTA and CDR2 FQGTGA. V lost 4 bases to trimming and J lost 6 bases, with 12 bases between them. CDR3 sequence (DNA): TGTGCCAGCAGCTCCCAGCCCGGAGATGGCTACACCTTC. Its translation: CASSSQPGDGYTF.

Worth noting for this clonotype: Since a much larger clone is just one base distant, this may be a read error. The chain recombines TRBV15 with TRBJ1-5; D is ambiguous. Germline V CDR1 and CDR2: LNHNV, YYDKDF (reference sequence). Trimming took off 2 bases at V and 2 bases at J, with 13 bases between the two ends. CDR3 length: 16 amino acids. In DNA form, the CDR3 reads TGTGCCACCAGCAGACCGTTTGATGGGGGCAATCAGCCCCAGCATTTT. Protein sequence: CATSRPFDGGNQPQHF.

The gene calls are TRBV19 and TRBJ1-5, with D tentatively TRBD1 (6 bases). V was shortened by 7 bases and J by 5 bases, with 18 bases between the two germline ends. Germline V lookup: CDR1 LNHDA, CDR2 SQIVND (reference sequence). The CDR3 is made up of 15 amino acids. The CDR3 sequence: CASTMDSTDYQPQHF. In DNA form, the CDR3 reads TGTGCCAGTACAATGGACAGCACCGATTATCAGCCCCAGCATTTT. Looking up the rest from reference TRBV19 and TRBJ1-5 gives the full variable domain: DGGITQSPKYLFRKEGQNVTLSCEQNLNHDAMYWYRQDPGQGLRLIYYSQIVNDFQKGDIAEGYSVSREKKESFPLTVTSAQKNPTAFYLCASTMDSTDYQPQHFGDGTRLSIL.

In its sample, this clonotype was seen many times. The chain couples TRBV7-8 to TRBJ1-3; TRBD1 is a possible D gene (6 bases). Germline assignment: CDR1 SGHVS and CDR2 FQNEAQ. V dropped 5 bases and J dropped 1 base, with 9 bases sitting between them. The CDR3 runs 14 residues. The chain's CDR3 is CASSSTGSGNTIYF. CDR3 nucleotide sequence: TGTGCCAGCAGCAGCACAGGGTCTGGAAACACCATATATTTT.

This clonotype occurred a few times. The chain couples TRBV7-8 to TRBJ1-4, with D possibly matching TRBD1 (6 bases). V lost 1 base and J 8 bases, leaving 17 bases between the germline ends. Germline CDR1 is SGHVS and CDR2 is FQNEAQ. This CDR3 contains 16 residues. The CDR3 here is CASSLEPTGRWEKLFF. CDR3 bases: TGTGCCAGCAGCTTAGAGCCCACAGGGCGATGGGAAAAACTGTTTTTT.

The genes are TRBV5-5 and TRBJ2-6; a weak D match, TRBD2 (6 bases). The CDR3 runs 16 residues. V lost 5 bases and J 0 bases, leaving 12 bases between the germline ends. CDR1 SGHKS and CDR2 YYEKEE come from the germline V gene (reference sequence). The CDR3 DNA follows: TGTGCCAGCAGGCGGGAAGGGAGCTCTGGGGCCAACGTCCTGACTTTC. As protein: CASRREGSSGANVLTF.

The chain carries TRBV27 and TRBJ2-7; 7 nucleotides line up with TRBD1. The CDR3 loop spans 15 amino acids. Trimming cost V 2 bases and J 2 bases; bases outside gene matches: 6. CDR1 is MNHEY, CDR2 SMNVEV, per germline (reference sequence). The CDR3 coding sequence is TGTGCCAGCAGTTTAACAGGGGCTCGGACCTACGAGCAGTACTTC. Amino acid sequence: CASSLTGARTYEQYF.

Ten or more counts support this clonotype. The rearrangement uses TRBV10-3 and TRBJ1-2; D unclear. The CDR3 is 14 residues long. V was pared by 0 bases and J by 4 bases, with 9 bases between. Germline CDR1 and CDR2: ENHRY and SYGVKD. This chain's CDR3 is CAISESEAGYGYTF. CDR3 sequence (DNA): TGTGCCATCAGTGAGTCTGAGGCAGGCTATGGCTACACCTTC.

J is TRBJ1-4 and V is TRBV29-1; D not certain. V was pared by 6 bases and J by 5 bases, with 10 bases between. This CDR3 region has 12 residues. Looked up from germline, CDR1 is SQVTM and CDR2 is ANQGSEA. CDR3 sequence: CSVGRNNEKLFF. The CDR3 nucleotides read TGCAGCGTAGGAAGGAACAATGAAAAACTGTTTTTT.

V and J are TRBV25-1 and TRBJ2-1, with a weak D call TRBD2 (6 bases). The CDR3 covers 13 residues. In germline, CDR1 is MGHDK, CDR2 SYGVNS. The V gene lost 6 bases and the J gene lost 4 bases, with 10 bases spanning the gap. In nucleotides, the CDR3 is TGTGCCAGCAGCGAGGCGGGGTACAATGAGCAGTTCTTC. Protein sequence: CASSEAGYNEQFF.

This chain joins TRBV7-2 and TRBJ2-7, with D uncertain. The CDR3 sequence is 13 residues long. The V and J ends lost 5 bases and 4 bases respectively, with 12 bases between them. The germline gives CDR1 SGHTA, CDR2 FQGNSA. The CDR3 nucleotides read TGTGCCAGCAGCCACATCTTCCCTTACGAGCAGTACTTC. This sequence encodes CASSHIFPYEQYF.

Here the CDR3 reads CASSVDPGQGYGYTF. DNA for the CDR3: TGTGCCAGCAGCGTAGACCCTGGACAGGGATATGGCTACACCTTC. The chain is built from TRBV9 and TRBJ1-2; the match to TRBD1 covers 8 bases. Germline CDR1 and CDR2: SGDLS and YYNGEE. V dropped 0 bases and J dropped 5; count of bases not matched to a gene: 6. The CDR3 is 15 residues long. Full variable domain (missing parts from reference TRBV9 and TRBJ1-2): DSGVTQTPKHLITATGQRVTLRCSPRSGDLSVYWYQQSLDQGLQFLIQYYNGEERAKGNILERFSAQQFPDLHSELNLSSLELGDSALYFCASSVDPGQGYGYTFGSGTRLTVV.

This clonotype occurred many times. V and J are TRBV4-1 and TRBJ2-5; the D gene is possibly TRBD2 (5 bases). Germline V CDR1 and CDR2: MGHRA, YSYEKL. Between the trimmed V and J ends, which lost 0 bases and 4 bases, there was a span of 12 bases. This CDR3 region has 15 residues. CDR3 coding DNA: TGCGCCAGCAGCCAAGACGGTAGGGAGACAGAGACCCAGTACTTC. Its translation is CASSQDGRETETQYF.